Each of the 22 T cell receptor beta chains below was sequenced from the same sample in a study of blood T cell repertoires in COVID-19. Sequencing was performed with immunoSEQ multiplex PCR; in TCRdb, only in-frame clones are kept and a portion is missing. The sample lists 200,000 to 250,000 clones; about 90% were seen once. Material for sequencing was peripheral blood. These receptor sequences come from a man aged 35 to 55 with active or convalescent COVID-19.

The rearrangement uses TRBV7-9 and TRBJ1-1; possible D gene TRBD1, 5 bases. The V gene lost 5 bases and the J gene lost 3 bases, with 19 bases spanning the gap. This CDR3 spans 16 amino acids. CDR1 is SEHNR, CDR2 FQNEAQ, per germline (reference sequence). Written as DNA, the CDR3 is TGTGCCAGCAGCCAAACCCGTGGCAGGGTTGACACTGAAGCTTTCTTT. As protein: CASSQTRGRVDTEAFF.

This chain uses TRBV5-6 with TRBJ1-1, with D possibly being TRBD1 (6 bases). The CDR3 contains 14 residues. CDR1 and CDR2 (germline): SGHDT, YYEEEE. Between the trimmed V and J ends, which lost 5 bases and 1 base, there was a span of 12 bases. CDR3 in amino acids: CASRNLGGNTEAFF. The CDR3 DNA reads TGTGCCAGCAGAAACTTAGGGGGGAACACTGAAGCTTTCTTT.

The rearrangement uses TRBV5-1 and TRBJ1-3; D is undetermined. From germline, CDR1 is SGHRS and CDR2 YFSETQ. The CDR3 runs 15 residues. Trimming removed 3 bases from V and 1 base from J, with 11 bases in between. The CDR3 sequence is CASSSDGGSGNTIYF. The CDR3 nucleotides read TGCGCCAGCAGCTCGGACGGAGGTTCTGGAAACACCATATATTTT.

The V and J genes are TRBV28 and TRBJ2-7; TRBD1 agrees at 9 bases. J was trimmed by 2 bases and V by 5 bases; bases with no gene match: 7. CDR1 and CDR2 from the germline V gene are MDHEN and SYDVKM. The CDR3 covers 15 residues. DNA for the CDR3: TGTGCCAGCAGTCATCCGGGACAGGGTCCCTACGAGCAGTACTTC. Its translation is CASSHPGQGPYEQYF.

The rearrangement links TRBV19 to TRBJ1-5, with 7 bases that match TRBD1. The V gene end was trimmed by 6 bases and the J gene end by 6 bases; junction bases not matched to a gene: 5. This CDR3 has 13 residues. From germline, CDR1 is LNHDA and CDR2 SQIVND (reference sequence). This chain's CDR3 is CASRDRDPQPQHF. CDR3 nucleotides: TGTGCCAGTAGAGACAGGGACCCTCAGCCCCAGCATTTT.

V is TRBV27 and J is TRBJ1-5; TRBD1 matches 9 bases. CDR1 is MNHEY and CDR2 is SMNVEV in the germline V gene (reference sequence). The junction had 7 bases not matched to a gene; V was cut back by 5 bases and J by 5 bases. The CDR3 sequence is 15 residues long. The DNA of the CDR3 is TGTGCCAGCAGTCCCGGGACAGGGTTCGATCAGCCCCAGCATTTT. This sequence encodes CASSPGTGFDQPQHF.

V and J are TRBV15 and TRBJ1-2; no clear D gene. Germline values: CDR1 LNHNV, CDR2 YYDKDF (reference sequence). The CDR3 contains 15 residues. V lost 1 base and J lost 7, with 16 bases in between. The CDR3 nucleotides read TGTGCCACCAGCAGAGCTCCCCCCCGGGCGGGTGGCTACACCTTC. Amino acid sequence: CATSRAPPRAGGYTF.

The rearrangement links TRBV19 to TRBJ1-4, with 7 positions matching TRBD1. V shed 5 bases and J 0 bases; nucleotides not matched to a gene: 6. The germline V gene has CDR1 LNHDA and CDR2 SQIVND (reference sequence). The CDR3 loop spans 16 amino acids. The CDR3 sequence is CASSLAGTATNEKLFF. Here the CDR3 DNA reads TGTGCCAGTAGTCTCGCCGGGACAGCAACTAATGAAAAACTGTTTTTT.

The CDR3: CASTMGGPRHGSYNSPLHF. In DNA form, the CDR3 reads TGTGCCAGCACCATGGGCGGGCCCCGACACGGCTCCTATAATTCACCCCTCCACTTT. This sequence joins TRBV27 and TRBJ1-6, with D uncertain. Germline CDR1 MNHEY, CDR2 SMNVEV (reference sequence). V gave up 7 bases and J gave up 0 bases, with 22 bases separating them. This CDR3 has 19 residues.

The chain combines TRBV2 with TRBJ1-3; perhaps TRBD1 as D (5 bases). This CDR3 is 16 amino acids long. V gave up 4 bases and J gave up 0 bases, with 13 bases separating them. The germline V gene has CDR1 SNHLY and CDR2 FYNNEI. For the CDR3, the DNA is TGTGCCAGCAGTGCAAGGACACCGTCCTCTGGAAACACCATATATTTT. As protein: CASSARTPSSGNTIYF.

The V call is TRBV5-1, the J call TRBJ2-1; 7 nucleotides agree with TRBD2. Germline CDR1 reads SGHRS; CDR2 reads YFSETQ. This CDR3 has 16 amino acids. The junction had 7 bases not matched to a gene; V was cut back by 3 bases and J by 1 base. The CDR3 DNA sequence: TGCGCCAGCAGCTCCTCCCAGGGAGGGTCCTACAATGAGCAGTTCTTC. Translation: CASSSSQGGSYNEQFF.

There are a few counts of this clone. The rearrangement uses TRBV6-1 and TRBJ1-1; 7 bases are a match to TRBD1. CDR1 is MNHNS, CDR2 SASEGT, per germline. CDR3 length: 15 residues. V shed 3 bases and J 1 base; nucleotides not matched to a gene: 5. In nucleotides, the CDR3 is TGTGCCAGCAGTGATCGGGGACAGCCGAACACTGAAGCTTTCTTT. Protein: CASSDRGQPNTEAFF.

V is TRBV5-1 and J is TRBJ2-5; a weak D match, TRBD2 (6 bases). The germline V gene encodes CDR1 SGHRS and CDR2 YFSETQ. Trimming shortened V by 2 bases and J by 1 base, and 9 bases separated the two germline ends. The CDR3 has 14 amino acids. CDR3 sequence: CASSFGGFQETQYF. The CDR3 DNA reads as TGCGCCAGCAGCTTCGGGGGTTTCCAAGAGACCCAGTACTTC. Supplemented by reference TRBV5-1 and TRBJ2-5, the full variable domain reads KAGVTQTPRYLIKTRGQQVTLSCSPISGHRSVSWYQQTPGQGLQFLFEYFSETQRNKGNFPGRFSGRQFSNSRSEMNVSTLELGDSALYLCASSFGGFQETQYFGPGTRLLVL.

The J gene is TRBJ2-2, the V gene TRBV27; 7 bases are shared with TRBD2. V trimming: 8 bases; J trimming: 8 bases; junction bases outside the gene matches: 11. Germline loops: CDR1 MNHEY, CDR2 SMNVEV (reference sequence). The CDR3 totals 14 residues. This CDR3 is CASFDAGEAGELFF. CDR3 bases: TGTGCCAGCTTTGATGCGGGAGAAGCAGGGGAGCTGTTTTTT.

The chain carries TRBV4-1 and TRBJ2-5; D is unresolved. The CDR3 extends over 14 amino acids. CDR1 and CDR2 from the germline V gene are MGHRA and YSYEKL. Trimming left V 0 bases short and J 3 bases short, with 8 bases between. Here the CDR3 DNA reads TGCGCCAGCAGCCAAGAGGGCAGAGAAGAGACCCAGTACTTC. This codes for CASSQEGREETQYF.

The gene calls are TRBV6-6 and TRBJ2-7; the match to TRBD1 covers 9 bases. The germline V gene has CDR1 MNHNY and CDR2 SVGAGI (reference sequence). The CDR3 is made up of 12 amino acids. The junction had 9 bases not matched to a gene; V was cut back by 5 bases and J by 13 bases. CDR3 sequence: CASSRRDREVYF. The CDR3 nucleotides read TGTGCCAGCAGTCGGCGGGACAGGGAAGTATACTTC.

The chain joins TRBV10-1 to TRBJ2-7; 14 bases align to TRBD2. V was pared by 5 bases and J by 3 bases, with 3 bases of the junction left unmatched. CDR3 size: 15 residues. Per the germline V gene, CDR1 is WNHNN and CDR2 is SYGVQD (reference sequence). The CDR3 is CASSPGTSGGYEQYF. CDR3 in DNA: TGCGCCAGCAGTCCCGGGACTAGCGGGGGCTACGAGCAGTACTTC.

This clone came up once. The chain joins TRBV11-3 to TRBJ2-6; D is undetermined. This CDR3 spans 17 amino acids. Trimming left V 1 base short and J 1 base short, with 11 bases between. Per germline, CDR1 SGHNT and CDR2 YENEEA. In DNA form, the CDR3 reads TGTGCCAGCAGCTTAGGATTTGCAGTTTCTGGGGCCAACGTCCTGACTTTC. Translated: CASSLGFAVSGANVLTF.

The chain has TRBV7-9 and TRBJ2-2, with TRBD2 identical over 7 bases. Germline loops: CDR1 SEHNR, CDR2 FQNEAQ (reference sequence). After removal of 6 bases from V and 2 bases from J, the junction contained 6 bases not matched to a gene. There are 15 residues in the CDR3. The CDR3 coding sequence is TGTGCCAGCAGGTCAAGCGGGACCAACACCGGGGAGCTGTTTTTT. Its protein product is CASRSSGTNTGELFF. Based on the CDR3 plus reference TRBV7-9 and TRBJ2-2, the full variable domain is DTGVSQNPRHKITKRGQNVTFRCDPISEHNRLYWYRQTLGQGPEFLTYFQNEAQLEKSRLLSDRFSAERPKGSFSTLEIQRTEQGDSAMYLCASRSSGTNTGELFFGEGSRLTVL.

V usage is TRBV7-3 and J usage is TRBJ2-7; D might be TRBD1 (5 bases). The ends were cut back, 6 bases at V and 3 bases at J, with 15 bases in the middle. The CDR3 contains 14 residues. CDR1 and CDR2 from the germline V gene are SGHTA and FQGTGA. CDR3 DNA sequence: TGTGCCAGCAGTCCTCAGGGAAAGAGCTACGAGCAGTACTTC. It encodes CASSPQGKSYEQYF.

The chain combines TRBV6-5 with TRBJ1-3; no clear D. CDR3 length: 14 residues. CDR1 MNHEY and CDR2 SVGAGI come from the germline V gene. Trimming took 4 bases from V and 2 from J, leaving 9 bases between them. In nucleotides, the CDR3 is TGTGCCAGCAGTTCCGGGGTCACTGGAAACACCATATATTTT. It specifies CASSSGVTGNTIYF.

As concerns this clone: The junction differs from germline at one of its ends, possibly a read error. The chain joins TRBV5-1 to TRBJ1-2; TRBD1 matches 7 bases. The CDR3 extends over 14 amino acids. CDR1 SGHRS and CDR2 YFSETQ come from the germline V gene. CDR3 region: CASTLRQGPDGYTF. DNA of the CDR3: TGCGCCAGCACCTTGAGACAGGGACCGGATGGCTACACCTTC. The full variable domain, its missing parts supplied by reference TRBV5-1 and TRBJ1-2, is KAGVTQTPRYLIKTRGQQVTLSCSPISGHRSVSWYQQTPGQGLQFLFEYFSETQRNKGNFPGRFSGRQFSNSRSEMNVSTLELGDSALYLCASTLRQGPDGYTFGSGTRLTVV.